This T cell receptor (beta chain) came from a study of HIV-infected patients and healthy controls. Germline values: CDR1 SNHLY, CDR2 FYNNEI. Trimming took 8 bases from V and 4 from J, leaving 14 bases between them. The CDR3 is 13 residues long. 500 ng RNA was reverse transcribed with alpha and beta constant-region primers. Each of the alpha and beta chains got its own library through chain-specific third strand synthesis with indices. TCRdb ran MiXCR on the 5' RACE reads and lists one entry per CDR3 protein. Seen here are approximately 8,700 distinct CDR3 sequences, 8.5% to 9% observed once, and the top ten hold about 20%. Roughly three months, about 14 weeks, into antiretroviral therapy, follow-up blood was collected. All unsorted peripheral T cells were captured because whole blood was used without fractionation. People with immunomodulatory therapy, recent vaccination or treatment interruptions were not enrolled.

This TCR was sampled from an adult with HIV infection. The chain couples TRBV2 to TRBJ1-1; the D gene is possibly TRBD1 (5 bases). The sequencing used blood, collected during antiretroviral therapy. The CDR3 DNA reads TGTGCCAGCGGGGTTCTGGGGACCACTGAAGCTTTCTTT. It yields the protein CASGVLGTTEAFF.